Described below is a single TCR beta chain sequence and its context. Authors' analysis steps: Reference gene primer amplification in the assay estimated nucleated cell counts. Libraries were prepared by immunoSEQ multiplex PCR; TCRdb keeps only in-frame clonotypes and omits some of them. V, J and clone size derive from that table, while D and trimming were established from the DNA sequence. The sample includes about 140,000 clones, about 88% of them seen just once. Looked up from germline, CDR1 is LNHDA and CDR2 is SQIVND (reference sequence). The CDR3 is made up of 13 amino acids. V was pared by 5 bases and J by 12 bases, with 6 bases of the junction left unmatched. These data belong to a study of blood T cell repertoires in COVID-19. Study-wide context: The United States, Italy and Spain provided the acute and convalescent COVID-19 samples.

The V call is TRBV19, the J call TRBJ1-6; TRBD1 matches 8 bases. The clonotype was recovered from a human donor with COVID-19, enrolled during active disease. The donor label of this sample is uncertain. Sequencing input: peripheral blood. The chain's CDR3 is CASSGTGIEPLHF. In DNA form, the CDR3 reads TGTGCCAGTAGTGGGACAGGCATAGAACCCCTCCACTTT.